This T cell receptor beta chain appears in the sequencing data of a study of OX40 agonist ivuxolimab in advanced cancers. Repertoires were generated with immunoSEQ multiplex PCR, while TCRdb's copy carries only in-frame clones and drops some. The table has about 40,000 clones, roughly 84% seen once. Study results and limitations: No determination was made of the antigen specificity of the expanded peripheral T cells.

In regard to this clone: Its antigen is not identified.

The TCR was taken from an adult with an advanced solid tumor such as melanoma, head and neck, liver or kidney cancer. The sequenced sample was CD4+ or CD8+ T cells sorted from blood, obtained in a trial of the OX40 agonist ivuxolimab.

The chain's CDR3 is CASSRTRDGSYEQYF. The CDR3 region has the DNA TGCGCCAGCAGCCGGACCCGGGACGGATCCTACGAGCAGTACTTC. J is TRBJ2-7 and V is TRBV4-1; the D call may be TRBD1 or TRBD2 (5 bases each). The CDR3 loop spans 15 amino acids. The germline V and J ends were trimmed by 4 bases and 1 base, with 14 bases remaining between them. Germline lookup yields CDR1 MGHRA and CDR2 YSYEKL.